Following are 30 T cell receptor beta chains from one sample sequenced in a study of blood T cell repertoires in COVID-19. The method was immunoSEQ multiplex PCR; TCRdb's version includes in-frame clones alone and lacks a portion of them. The sample consists of under 300,000 clones, approximately 84% of them appearing once. The source material was peripheral blood. The receptor source for this set is a human donor with COVID-19, enrolled during active disease. The donor label of this sample is uncertain.

The chain couples TRBV6-5 to TRBJ2-7; 15 bases map to TRBD2. Germline loops: CDR1 MNHEY, CDR2 SVGAGI. The CDR3 is 15 amino acids. The V and J ends lost 7 bases and 5 bases, in that order; junction bases with no gene match: 6. The CDR3 region has the DNA TGTGCCAGCACCGGACTAGCGGGAGGGTGGGACGAGCAGTACTTC. This translates into CASTGLAGGWDEQYF.

The V call is TRBV5-1, the J call TRBJ1-4; weak D call: TRBD1 (6 bases). V lost 4 bases, J lost 3 bases, and 16 bases lay in between. The CDR3 runs 16 residues. Germline CDR1 is SGHRS and CDR2 is YFSETQ. The CDR3 loop is CASSPQPQGSNEKLFF. The CDR3, as DNA: TGCGCCAGCAGCCCCCAGCCCCAGGGGTCTAATGAAAAACTGTTTTTT.

Comments on this clone: A read error may produce the germline difference seen at one junction end. The chain recombines TRBV30 with TRBJ1-1; a weak D match, TRBD1 (5 bases). The germline V gene encodes CDR1 GTSNPN and CDR2 SVGIG (reference sequence). CDR3 length: 12 residues. In DNA, the CDR3 is TGTGCGTGGAGTTTAGGGGACACTGAAGCTTTCTTT. It translates to CAWSLGDTEAFF.

The chain joins TRBV19 to TRBJ1-5, with D perhaps matching TRBD1 (5 bases). Germline V CDR1 and CDR2: LNHDA, SQIVND (reference sequence). There are 16 residues in the CDR3. V was trimmed by 1 base and J by 4 bases, leaving 14 bases between them. The CDR3 sequence is CASSIVGGTTNQPQHF. DNA of the CDR3: TGTGCCAGTAGTATAGTGGGGGGGACTACAAATCAGCCCCAGCATTTT.

The J gene is TRBJ1-4, the V gene TRBV30; no reliable D call. The CDR3 covers 14 residues. Germline V gives CDR1 GTSNPN, CDR2 SVGIG (reference sequence). Trimming cost V 5 bases and J 0 bases, with 10 bases left between them. The CDR3 DNA follows: TGTGCCTGGGGTAACAGAGCAACTAATGAAAAACTGTTTTTT. Amino acids: CAWGNRATNEKLFF.

The chain employs TRBV11-2 and TRBJ2-1, with 11 bases lining up with TRBD2. Germline V gene sequence: CDR1 SGHAT, CDR2 FQNNGV. The CDR3 length is 18 residues. V lost 1 base and J lost 7; bases outside the gene matches: 12. CDR3 sequence: CASSLVFTSGRGRNEQFF. The CDR3 DNA reads as TGTGCCAGCAGCTTAGTGTTTACTAGCGGGAGAGGTCGGAATGAGCAGTTCTTC.

As regards this clone: One end of the junction varies from germline; a read error may be responsible. The genes are TRBV19 and TRBJ1-5; a possible D gene is TRBD1 (6 bases). This CDR3 has 12 residues. Germline V gene lookup returns CDR1 LNHDA and CDR2 SQIVND (reference sequence). DNA for the CDR3: TGTGCCAGTAGTTCCCCCCCGGGACATACCCTTTTT. Protein sequence: CASSSPPGHTLF.

V usage is TRBV4-3 and J usage is TRBJ1-2; possible D gene TRBD1, 6 bases. Trimming took 1 base from V and 10 from J, leaving 22 bases between them. Germline CDR1 is LGHNA and CDR2 is YSLEER. There are 16 residues in the CDR3. The CDR3 region is CASSQGASRTDRNYTF. The CDR3 region has the DNA TGCGCCAGCAGCCAAGGTGCCTCGCGGACGGACAGAAACTACACCTTC.

J is TRBJ1-2 and V is TRBV7-8, with a weak D call TRBD1 (5 bases). Trimming stripped 1 base from V and 1 base from J, with 13 bases between. The CDR3 totals 16 residues. The germline V gene encodes CDR1 SGHVS and CDR2 FQNEAQ. The CDR3 nucleotides read TGTGCCAGCAGCTTAGTTGGGGGGGACTATAACTATGGCTACACCTTC. It yields the protein CASSLVGGDYNYGYTF.

This clone was seen a few times. The chain joins TRBV6-1 to TRBJ1-2, with D hard to call. V lost 1 base, J lost 8 bases, and 17 bases lay in between. Germline CDR1 MNHNS, CDR2 SASEGT. The CDR3 extends over 15 amino acids. CDR3 sequence (DNA): TGTGCCAGCAGTGAAGGGAGCTTGCCTGTGAACGGCTACACCTTC. Amino acids: CASSEGSLPVNGYTF.

The chain carries TRBV28 and TRBJ1-1; TRBD1 aligns across 9 bases. The CDR3 runs to 14 residues. Germline CDR1 and CDR2: MDHEN and SYDVKM. After removal of 5 bases from V and 7 bases from J, the junction contained 8 bases not matched to a gene. The CDR3 sequence: CASSIHPGQGEAFF. CDR3 nucleotides: TGTGCCAGCAGTATCCACCCGGGACAGGGTGAAGCTTTCTTT.

The V gene is TRBV19, the J gene TRBJ1-5, with D tentatively TRBD1 (5 bases). Germline values: CDR1 LNHDA, CDR2 SQIVND (reference sequence). V was clipped by 5 bases and J by 5 bases, with 13 bases between them. CDR3 length equals 14 residues. For the CDR3, the DNA is TGTGCCAGTAGTCCGGGGGGAAGGGATCAGCCCCAGCATTTT. Amino acid sequence: CASSPGGRDQPQHF.

V is TRBV19 and J is TRBJ2-3; D unresolved. Deletions cut 5 bases from V and 3 bases from J, with 15 bases between. CDR1 is LNHDA and CDR2 is SQIVND in the germline V gene (reference sequence). There are 15 residues in the CDR3. The CDR3 is CASSLSLPRTDTQYF. The CDR3 DNA is TGTGCCAGTAGTCTGTCACTCCCTCGGACAGATACGCAGTATTTT.

The chain links TRBV28 to TRBJ2-1; TRBD2 aligns across 9 bases. V lost 3 bases to trimming and J lost 5 bases; unmatched junction nucleotides: 5. The CDR3 is 15 residues long. Germline V CDR1 and CDR2: MDHEN, SYDVKM. CDR3 DNA sequence: TGTGCCAGCAGTTTGATACGGACTAGCGACAATGAGCAGTTCTTC. This sequence encodes CASSLIRTSDNEQFF.

V is TRBV3-1 (or the pseudogene TRBV3-2) and J is TRBJ1-4; maybe TRBD1 (5 bases). Germline-derived CDR1 and CDR2 are LGHDT and YNNKEL (reference sequence). The V gene lost 3 bases and the J gene lost 0 bases, with 23 bases spanning the gap. This CDR3 is 20 amino acids long. CDR3 nucleotide sequence: TGTGCCAGCAGCCACCCCCCCGGCGGGACTGAGTCTGCAACTAATGAAAAACTGTTTTTT. It codes for CASSHPPGGTESATNEKLFF.

This chain uses TRBV5-4 with TRBJ2-5, with TRBD2 identical over 8 bases. The CDR3 length is 14 residues. The germline CDR1 and CDR2 sequences are SGHNT and YYREEE (reference sequence). The J segment lost 7 bases and the V segment lost 6 bases, leaving 11 bases of the junction unmatched. For the CDR3, the DNA is TGTGCCAGCACCAGCGGGAGTCCGATCGGGACCCAGTACTTC. This codes for CASTSGSPIGTQYF.

V is TRBV3-1 (or the pseudogene TRBV3-2) and J is TRBJ1-6; 9 bases match TRBD1. The CDR3 extends over 15 amino acids. Germline V gene data show CDR1 as LGHDT and CDR2 as YNNKEL (reference sequence). V was pared by 3 bases and J by 11 bases, with 8 bases of the junction left unmatched. The DNA of the CDR3 is TGTGCCAGCAGCCACCCGGGACAGGGTTTAACACCCCTCCACTTT. Protein sequence: CASSHPGQGLTPLHF.

The J gene is TRBJ2-1, the V gene TRBV28; the match to TRBD2 covers 10 bases. CDR3 size: 15 residues. Trimming removed 7 bases from V and 7 bases from J; junction bases left unmatched: 10. Germline values: CDR1 MDHEN, CDR2 SYDVKM. CDR3: CASTPSGTSVNEQFF. The CDR3 bases are TGTGCCAGCACTCCCTCCGGGACTAGCGTAAATGAGCAGTTCTTC. Using reference TRBV28 and TRBJ2-1 for the parts outside the CDR3, the full variable domain is DVKVTQSSRYLVKRTGEKVFLECVQDMDHENMFWYRQDPGLGLRLIYFSYDVKMKEKGDIPEGYSVSREKKERFSLILESASTNQTSMYLCASTPSGTSVNEQFFGPGTRLTVL.

This rearrangement joins TRBV5-1 to TRBJ1-2; D remains ambiguous. There are 14 residues in the CDR3. CDR1 and CDR2 (germline): SGHRS, YFSETQ. The ends were cut back, 0 bases at V and 8 bases at J, with 14 bases in the middle. The CDR3 spells CASSLGPTAGGYTF. The CDR3 coding sequence is TGCGCCAGCAGCTTGGGGCCCACGGCGGGAGGCTACACCTTC. Using reference TRBV5-1 and TRBJ1-2 for the parts outside the CDR3, the full variable domain is KAGVTQTPRYLIKTRGQQVTLSCSPISGHRSVSWYQQTPGQGLQFLFEYFSETQRNKGNFPGRFSGRQFSNSRSEMNVSTLELGDSALYLCASSLGPTAGGYTFGSGTRLTVV.

This chain joins TRBV29-1 and TRBJ2-7; 8 bases line up with TRBD1. CDR3 length: 14 amino acids. Germline V lookup: CDR1 SQVTM, CDR2 ANQGSEA. V lost 7 bases, J lost 2 bases, and 10 bases stayed unmatched. CDR3 nucleotides: TGCAGCGCCGTCCCCGGGACAGGACCCTACGAGCAGTACTTC. Amino acid sequence: CSAVPGTGPYEQYF.

The rearrangement joins TRBV7-9 to TRBJ2-5; 10 nucleotides align to TRBD2. V shed 1 base and J 5 bases; nucleotides not matched to a gene: 16. Germline values: CDR1 SEHNR, CDR2 FQNEAQ (reference sequence). CDR3 length equals 19 residues. The CDR3 nucleotides are TGTGCCAGCAGCTTAGACGGCCTAGCGGGAGAGGGGGGTGAGGAGACCCAGTACTTC. Encoded protein: CASSLDGLAGEGGEETQYF.

The V gene is TRBV18, the J gene TRBJ2-2; TRBD2 is a possible D gene (5 bases). Looked up from germline, CDR1 is KGHSH and CDR2 is LQKENI. The CDR3 is 15 amino acids. The ends were cut back, 2 bases at V and 2 bases at J, with 9 bases in the middle. The CDR3 region has the DNA TGTGCCAGCTCACCAATAAGCGGTAACACCGGGGAGCTGTTTTTT. This translates into CASSPISGNTGELFF. The full variable domain, with the rest looked up from reference TRBV18 and TRBJ2-2, is NAGVMQNPRHLVRRRGQEARLRCSPMKGHSHVYWYRQLPEEGLKFMVYLQKENIIDESGMPKERFSAEFPKEGPSILRIQQVVRGDSAAYFCASSPISGNTGELFFGEGSRLTVL.

This sequence joins TRBV5-4 and TRBJ1-2; no clear D. The CDR3 contains 15 residues. CDR1 and CDR2 (germline): SGHNT, YYREEE (reference sequence). V lost 0 bases, J lost 1 base, and 10 bases lay in between. CDR3 residues: CASSLGAGYNYGYTF. For the CDR3, the DNA is TGTGCCAGCAGCTTGGGGGCAGGCTATAACTATGGCTACACCTTC.

J is TRBJ2-7 and V is TRBV29-1; a possible D gene is TRBD2 (6 bases). Germline CDR1 SQVTM, CDR2 ANQGSEA. The CDR3 consists of 15 residues. With 3 bases removed from V and 2 bases from J, the gap between germline ends came to 17 bases. CDR3 nucleotides: TGCAGCGTTGATGGGGTGGCGGGATCTGCCTACGAGCAGTACTTC. It specifies CSVDGVAGSAYEQYF.

This chain connects TRBV30 to TRBJ1-5; maybe TRBD1 (5 bases). V lost 0 bases to trimming and J lost 4 bases, with 13 bases between them. Germline-derived CDR1 and CDR2 are GTSNPN and SVGIG (reference sequence). The CDR3 runs 15 residues. The DNA of the CDR3 is TGTGCCTGGAGTGTGGGCGGGGGTCATAATCAGCCCCAGCATTTT. It encodes CAWSVGGGHNQPQHF.

The CDR3 reads CAITSSSYNSPLHF. The CDR3, as DNA: TGTGCCATCACCTCGAGCTCCTATAATTCACCCCTCCACTTT. The genes are TRBV10-3 and TRBJ1-6; no clear D. Germline CDR1 and CDR2: ENHRY and SYGVKD. With 7 bases removed from V and 0 bases from J, the gap between germline ends came to 7 bases. There are 14 residues in the CDR3.

In its sample, this clone was seen many times. The chain is built from TRBV7-2 and TRBJ2-3; TRBD2 agrees at 9 bases. In germline, CDR1 is SGHTA, CDR2 FQGNSA. V lost 5 bases and J lost 7; bases outside the gene matches: 4. The CDR3 has 13 residues. CDR3: CASSTSGRHTQYF. Written as DNA, the CDR3 is TGTGCCAGCAGCACAAGCGGGAGGCATACGCAGTATTTT.

The chain employs TRBV4-3 and TRBJ1-2; perhaps TRBD1 as D (5 bases). Between the trimmed V and J ends, which lost 0 bases and 5 bases, there was a span of 16 bases. Germline V CDR1 and CDR2: LGHNA, YSLEER. This CDR3 comprises 16 residues. CDR3 coding DNA: TGCGCCAGCAGCCAAGAAGCGGGGGGGAGTCGTTATGGCTACACCTTC. Translated: CASSQEAGGSRYGYTF.

This chain links TRBV3-1 (or the pseudogene TRBV3-2) with TRBJ2-5; D is unresolved. V lost 1 base to trimming and J lost 8 bases, with 5 bases between them. Germline V gene sequence: CDR1 LGHDT, CDR2 YNNKEL (reference sequence). The CDR3 totals 11 residues. CDR3 in DNA: TGTGCCAGCAGCCAAGGTACAACCCAGTACTTC. Its protein product is CASSQGTTQYF.

The V call is TRBV30, the J call TRBJ1-2, with a weak D call TRBD1 (5 bases). This CDR3 spans 12 amino acids. Germline-derived CDR1 and CDR2 are GTSNPN and SVGIG (reference sequence). V lost 0 bases to trimming and J lost 5 bases, with 7 bases between them. CDR3 loop: CAWSVGGYGYTF. The CDR3 DNA follows: TGTGCCTGGAGTGTTGGGGGGTATGGCTACACCTTC.